This TCR beta chain was observed in a study of OX40 agonist ivuxolimab in advanced cancers. Whole-study context: Participants could have had prior anti-PD-1, anti-PD-L1 or anti-CTLA-4 therapy, and about 40% had some. Two patients with cutaneous melanoma and one with hepatocellular carcinoma, three in total, showed partial responses.

Study findings and constraints: Clonal expansion was seen in CD4+ and CD8+ blood T cells by week 6 at 0.1 to 3.0 mg/kg.

Patients with autoimmune history or systemic immunosuppression were excluded. With regard to this clone: The target antigen is unknown.

Here immunoSEQ multiplex PCR was the method, and the copy in TCRdb shows in-frame clones only, minus some. The table lists roughly 27,000 clones, roughly 85% of them singletons. Germline V gives CDR1 MDHEN, CDR2 SYDVKM. V was trimmed by 6 bases and J by 2 bases, leaving 14 bases between them. CDR3 size: 14 residues. The origin of this receptor is an adult with an advanced solid tumor such as melanoma, head and neck, liver or kidney cancer. The rearrangement uses TRBV28 and TRBJ2-7, with D unresolved. Sequenced here: CD4+ or CD8+ T cells sorted from blood, sampled in a trial of the OX40 agonist ivuxolimab. The DNA of the CDR3 is TGTGCCAGCAGGCCGACACCAGGAGCCTACGAGCAGTACTTC. Translating it yields CASRPTPGAYEQYF.